This record covers a single T cell receptor beta chain. Its antigen is unknown. The donors were all Caucasian adults (living in Nashville, Tennessee). Libraries were prepared by immunoSEQ multiplex PCR; TCRdb keeps only in-frame clonotypes and omits some of them. The sample holds approximately 1,500,000 clones; approximately 98% are singletons and the top ten take approximately 0.45%. This sample was taken from a study of shared clonotypes between healthy human individuals. General study points: Represented genetic and exposure-history diversity was restricted by having few donors.

This CDR3 comprises 14 residues. Trimming took off 5 bases at V and 3 bases at J, with 12 bases between the two ends. From germline, CDR1 is LNHDA and CDR2 SQIVND (reference sequence). The TCR comes from a young man in good health. The rearrangement links TRBV19 to TRBJ2-3; perhaps D is TRBD1 or TRBD2 (6 bases each). Material: naive CD4+ T cells sorted from blood. Subset: CD45RA+ positively selected. The CDR3 DNA follows: TGTGCCAGTAGTTGGGGGGCCATTACAGATACGCAGTATTTT. Protein sequence: CASSWGAITDTQYF.